The 32 T cell receptor beta chains in this list originate from one sample, sequenced in a study of blood T cells in healthy people across ages. Primed by a sample-barcoded 5' primer and a J-beta primer mix, a second PCR proceeded for about 6 to 11 cycles. Each CDR3 protein is one row after TCRdb ran MiXCR on the 5' RACE reads. The table has 1.5 million or so distinct CDR3 sequences, approximately 40% seen once. The material sequenced was blood. The receptors originated from a woman aged 18-35 years in good health.

The chain is built from TRBV18 and TRBJ2-1, with D perhaps matching TRBD2 (6 bases). Germline V gene lookup returns CDR1 KGHSH and CDR2 LQKENI. The ends were cut back, 2 bases at V and 2 bases at J, with 10 bases in the middle. The length of the CDR3 is 15 residues. CDR3 coding DNA: TGTGCCAGCTCACCATCTAGCGTGGCCTACAATGAGCAGTTCTTC. The encoded protein is CASSPSSVAYNEQFF.

This clonotype was recorded once. The rearrangement joins TRBV29-1 to TRBJ1-1; D might be TRBD1 (5 bases). CDR1 and CDR2 (germline): SQVTM, ANQGSEA. Trimming shortened V by 7 bases and J by 1 base, and 13 bases separated the two germline ends. This CDR3 region has 13 residues. Here the CDR3 reads CSAGITGNTEAFF. CDR3 bases: TGCAGCGCCGGAATTACAGGGAACACTGAAGCTTTCTTT.

The V call is TRBV7-9, the J call TRBJ2-5, with 8 positions matching TRBD1. The DNA end lines up better with TRBJ2-7; the J call may be wrong. Per the germline V gene, CDR1 is SEHNR and CDR2 is FQNEAQ (reference sequence). The CDR3 spans 14 residues. This CDR3 is CASSADREYNEQYF. In DNA, the CDR3 is TGTGCCAGCAGCGCGGACAGGGAATACAACGAGCAGTACTTC.

The chain couples TRBV7-9 to TRBJ2-1; 13 positions agree with TRBD2. The J segment lost 8 bases and the V segment lost 2 bases, leaving 9 bases of the junction unmatched. This CDR3 is 17 amino acids long. Germline V CDR1 and CDR2: SEHNR, FQNEAQ (reference sequence). In DNA form, the CDR3 reads TGTGCCAGCAGCTTAAGACTAGCGGGAGGTTTTAGCCATGAGCAGTTCTTC. As protein: CASSLRLAGGFSHEQFF. Full variable domain (rest looked up from reference TRBV7-9 and TRBJ2-1): DTGVSQNPRHKITKRGQNVTFRCDPISEHNRLYWYRQTLGQGPEFLTYFQNEAQLEKSRLLSDRFSAERPKGSFSTLEIQRTEQGDSAMYLCASSLRLAGGFSHEQFFGPGTRLTVL.

In its sample, this clonotype was seen once. The chain combines TRBV5-1 with TRBJ1-5; no clear D. V was cut by 3 bases and J by 0 bases, with 13 bases left in between. The CDR3 loop spans 16 amino acids. Germline CDR1 reads SGHRS; CDR2 reads YFSETQ. In DNA form, the CDR3 reads TGCGCCAGCAGCTCAACGGGAGACATTAGCAATCAGCCCCAGCATTTT. Its protein is CASSSTGDISNQPQHF.

The J gene is TRBJ2-7, the V gene TRBV7-2, with 11 bases lining up with TRBD2. The CDR3 extends over 15 amino acids. The trim removed 3 bases at V and 2 bases at J, leaving 3 bases unmatched. Germline V gene sequence: CDR1 SGHTA, CDR2 FQGNSA. Written as DNA, the CDR3 is TGTGCCAGCAGCTTTAGCGGGAGGGGGGCCTACGAGCAGTACTTC. This gives the protein CASSFSGRGAYEQYF.

V gene TRBV24-1 combines with J gene TRBJ2-7; TRBD1 aligns across 10 bases. CDR3 size: 15 residues. Per the germline V gene, CDR1 is KGHDR and CDR2 is SFDVKD. V lost 4 bases, J lost 2 bases, and 4 bases stayed unmatched. The CDR3: CATSDPGTGAYEQYF. The CDR3 DNA follows: TGTGCCACCAGTGACCCCGGGACAGGGGCCTACGAGCAGTACTTC.

V gene TRBV6-6 combines with J gene TRBJ1-1; no firm D call. The V end was cut by 6 bases, the J end by 5 bases, with 10 bases between. Looked up from germline, CDR1 is MNHNY and CDR2 is SVGAGI (reference sequence). The CDR3 is 12 residues long. The CDR3 DNA sequence: TGTGCCAGCAGCTCCGGACCGACTGAAGCTTTCTTT. This codes for CASSSGPTEAFF.

The rearrangement joins TRBV12-3 or TRBV12-4 to TRBJ2-5; a weak D match, TRBD1 (6 bases). The J call is in doubt because the DNA end fits TRBJ2-7 better. The CDR3 is 14 amino acids. CDR3 loop: CASSTGLGGIEQYF. CDR3 nucleotides: TGTGCCAGCAGTACGGGGCTAGGGGGTATCGAGCAGTACTTC.

This chain connects TRBV6-5 to TRBJ2-7, with TRBD1 identical over 8 bases. CDR1 MNHEY and CDR2 SVGAGI come from the germline V gene. Trimming took 0 bases from V and 4 from J; bases not matched to a gene: 8. The CDR3 length is 16 residues. The CDR3 spells CASSYSNAGGVYEQYF. The CDR3 coding sequence is TGTGCCAGCAGTTACTCGAATGCAGGGGGCGTTTACGAGCAGTACTTC.

This chain connects TRBV3-1 to TRBJ2-1; 10 bases are a match to TRBD2. The CDR3 covers 18 residues. Per germline, CDR1 LGHDT and CDR2 YNNKEL (reference sequence). Losses at the gene ends were 4 bases for V and 8 bases for J; bases not matched to a gene: 17. The CDR3 here is CASSPPSKLAGVLDEQFF. The CDR3 DNA is TGTGCCAGCAGCCCACCCTCTAAGCTAGCGGGAGTATTGGATGAGCAGTTCTTC.

In this sample, this clonotype turned up a few times. The chain carries TRBV27 and TRBJ2-2; no clear D. CDR3 size: 14 residues. CDR1 is MNHEY and CDR2 is SMNVEV in the germline V gene (reference sequence). Trimming pared 5 bases from V and 1 base from J, leaving 8 bases between. CDR3 DNA: TGTGCCAGCAGTGTAGTACAGAACACCGGGGAGCTGTTTTTT. The encoded protein is CASSVVQNTGELFF.

The chain uses TRBV20-1 and TRBJ2-7; maybe TRBD2 (5 bases). This CDR3 has 13 amino acids. Germline assignment: CDR1 DFQATT and CDR2 SNEGSKA (reference sequence). The V end lost 5 bases, the J end lost 4 bases, and 15 bases lay between the germline ends. The CDR3 loop reads CSAGPAARYEQYF. DNA for the CDR3: TGCAGTGCTGGCCCAGCGGCACGTTACGAGCAGTACTTC.

The CDR3 DNA sequence: TGTGCCAGCAGTGAATGGGGACAGGCTTACCAAGAGACCCAGTACTTC. Residues: CASSEWGQAYQETQYF. The chain employs TRBV6-1 and TRBJ2-5; 8 bases fit TRBD1. The germline CDR1 and CDR2 sequences are MNHNS and SASEGT. The V and J ends lost 2 bases and 0 bases, in that order; junction bases with no gene match: 5. There are 16 residues in the CDR3.

The chain couples TRBV10-3 to TRBJ1-2; D ambiguous. This CDR3 is 13 amino acids long. CDR1 is ENHRY and CDR2 is SYGVKD in the germline V gene. The ends were cut back, 7 bases at V and 2 bases at J, with 11 bases in the middle. The CDR3 bases are TGTGCCATCACCGCCACAGCCAACTATGGCTACACCTTC. Its protein product is CAITATANYGYTF.

This clonotype was seen a few times. CDR3 loop: CASSPVTSTDTQYF. The CDR3, as DNA: TGCGCCAGCAGCCCTGTTACAAGCACAGATACGCAGTATTTT. This chain links TRBV5-1 with TRBJ2-3; D is unresolved. V lost 4 bases and J lost 0, with 9 bases in between. In germline, CDR1 is SGHRS, CDR2 YFSETQ. The CDR3 totals 14 residues.

This clonotype appeared a few times. The V gene is TRBV6-5, the J gene TRBJ2-5; unclear D gene. Germline CDR1 and CDR2: MNHEY and SVGAGI. With 2 bases removed from V and 2 bases from J, the gap between germline ends came to 12 bases. The CDR3 is 15 residues long. The CDR3 spells CASSYDLARQETQYF. In DNA form, the CDR3 reads TGTGCCAGCAGTTACGACTTAGCTAGACAAGAGACCCAGTACTTC.

The V call is TRBV4-1, the J call TRBJ2-3, with D hard to call. Germline CDR1 and CDR2: MGHRA and YSYEKL. CDR3 length: 15 amino acids. Trimming removed 5 bases from V and 6 bases from J, with 18 bases in between. The CDR3 loop is CASSTWTRPVDTQYF. In nucleotides, the CDR3 is TGCGCCAGCAGCACGTGGACCCGCCCCGTCGATACGCAGTATTTT.

This clonotype has just a few counts. CDR3 coding DNA: TGTGCCAGCAGTCCCCAGGGACTAGCGGGAGGGTTCTGGGAGCAGTACTTC. Translating it yields CASSPQGLAGGFWEQYF. The chain links TRBV12-3 or TRBV12-4 to TRBJ2-7, with TRBD2 matching over 16 bases. The CDR3 extends over 17 amino acids. After removal of 5 bases from V and 7 bases from J, the junction contained 11 bases not matched to a gene.

This clonotype was seen a handful of times. The CDR3 coding sequence is TGTGCCAGCAGTGAAAATTACCCTGCCGAGCAGTACTTC. This gives the protein CASSENYPAEQYF. The gene calls are TRBV6-1 and TRBJ2-7; D not certain. The CDR3 consists of 13 residues. Germline V gene sequence: CDR1 MNHNS, CDR2 SASEGT. Trimming shortened V by 2 bases and J by 6 bases, and 11 bases separated the two germline ends.

The table lists this clonotype with a count of one. V gene TRBV12-3 or TRBV12-4 combines with J gene TRBJ2-3; 12 nucleotides line up with TRBD2. The CDR3 is made up of 21 amino acids. Unmatched junction bases numbered 23, after V lost 6 bases and J lost 4 bases. CDR3 residues: CASSSPRGLAGLGQKADTQYF. In DNA, the CDR3 is TGTGCCAGCAGCTCCCCGAGAGGACTAGCGGGATTGGGCCAGAAGGCAGATACGCAGTATTTT.

The V and J genes are TRBV4-2 and TRBJ2-4, with 7 bases lining up with TRBD2. The tail of the sequence fits TRBJ2-7 better, so the J call may be wrong. CDR1 and CDR2 (germline): LGHNA, YNFKEQ. The CDR3 length is 16 residues. CDR3: CASSQDLRAGNYEQYF. The CDR3 DNA follows: TGTGCCAGCAGCCAAGATTTGCGAGCGGGGAACTACGAGCAGTACTTC.

This rearrangement joins TRBV20-1 to TRBJ1-2, with a possible D match to TRBD1 (5 bases). Germline CDR1 is DFQATT and CDR2 is SNEGSKA (reference sequence). The V end was cut by 3 bases, the J end by 6 bases, with 8 bases between. CDR3 size: 11 residues. The CDR3, as DNA: TGCAGTGCTAGTCTAGGGGATGGCTACACCTTC. It is translated as CSASLGDGYTF.

A few counts support this clonotype. The chain carries TRBV28 and TRBJ2-4; possible D gene TRBD1, 5 bases. The assigned J gene may be wrong: the sequence end matches TRBJ2-7 better. The CDR3 spans 14 residues. Looked up from germline, CDR1 is MDHEN and CDR2 is SYDVKM. CDR3 nucleotides: TGTGCCAGCAGTTTTTGGCAGGGTGTCCACGAGCAGTACTTC. Translating gives CASSFWQGVHEQYF.

V and J are TRBV20-1 and TRBJ1-6, with D perhaps matching TRBD1 (5 bases). Germline V gives CDR1 DFQATT, CDR2 SNEGSKA (reference sequence). The CDR3 runs to 16 residues. Trimming pared 0 bases from V and 7 bases from J, leaving 16 bases between. The CDR3 DNA sequence: TGCAGTGCTAGAGACGGCTTGCAGGGAGGGAATTCACCCCTCCACTTT. This translates into CSARDGLQGGNSPLHF.

The chain uses TRBV2 and TRBJ2-5; tentative D call: TRBD2 (5 bases). The CDR3 runs 15 residues. Deletions cut 4 bases from V and 4 bases from J, with 16 bases between. CDR1 and CDR2 from the germline V gene are SNHLY and FYNNEI. As DNA, the CDR3 is TGTGCCAGCAGTGGGGAGCCGGGCCGCTTAGAGACCCAGTACTTC. Amino acid sequence: CASSGEPGRLETQYF.

V gene TRBV2 combines with J gene TRBJ1-3; D is ambiguous. Per the germline V gene, CDR1 is SNHLY and CDR2 is FYNNEI. V was cut by 6 bases and J by 0 bases, with 9 bases left in between. The CDR3 runs 14 residues. This CDR3 is CASRPSHSGNTIYF. The CDR3 nucleotides are TGTGCCAGCAGGCCGTCCCACTCTGGAAACACCATATATTTT.

This clonotype was seen more than once but under ten times. The gene calls are TRBV7-2 and TRBJ2-5, with D tentatively TRBD1 (6 bases). The CDR3 consists of 13 residues. V gave up 3 bases and J gave up 5 bases, with 10 bases separating them. Germline V gene data show CDR1 as SGHTA and CDR2 as FQGNSA. The chain's CDR3 is CASSFGTWETQYF. CDR3 DNA sequence: TGTGCCAGCAGCTTCGGGACATGGGAGACCCAGTACTTC.

CDR3 nucleotides: TGTGCCAGCTCACTGCCCAGGCAAGAGACCCAGTACTTC. Its protein is CASSLPRQETQYF. This chain connects TRBV18 to TRBJ2-5; no reliable D call. This CDR3 contains 13 residues. Germline assignment: CDR1 KGHSH and CDR2 LQKENI. Between the trimmed V and J ends, which lost 4 bases and 2 bases, there was a span of 8 bases. The full variable domain, with the rest looked up from reference TRBV18 and TRBJ2-5, is NAGVMQNPRHLVRRRGQEARLRCSPMKGHSHVYWYRQLPEEGLKFMVYLQKENIIDESGMPKERFSAEFPKEGPSILRIQQVVRGDSAAYFCASSLPRQETQYFGPGTRLLVL.

The gene calls are TRBV20-1 and TRBJ2-1; the match to TRBD1 covers 7 bases. V lost 5 bases, J lost 2 bases, and 9 bases stayed unmatched. Per germline, CDR1 DFQATT and CDR2 SNEGSKA (reference sequence). The CDR3 sequence is 15 residues long. The CDR3 nucleotides read TGCAGTGCTTACCGGGACAGTTCTCCCTACAATGAGCAGTTCTTC. Encoded protein: CSAYRDSSPYNEQFF.

V and J are TRBV18 and TRBJ2-7, with 10 positions matching TRBD1. V lost 4 bases, J lost 2 bases, and 8 bases stayed unmatched. Germline CDR1 reads KGHSH; CDR2 reads LQKENI. The CDR3 sequence is 16 residues long. The CDR3 reads CASSLSTGTGAYEQYF. The CDR3 nucleotides read TGTGCCAGCTCACTCTCGACGGGGACAGGGGCCTACGAGCAGTACTTC.

The V call is TRBV12-3 or TRBV12-4, the J call TRBJ1-3; 8 bases are shared with TRBD1. The CDR3 sequence is 15 residues long. CDR3 amino acids: CATRRQGASGNTIYF. The CDR3 DNA reads as TGTGCAACAAGGCGGCAGGGGGCATCTGGAAACACCATATATTTT.